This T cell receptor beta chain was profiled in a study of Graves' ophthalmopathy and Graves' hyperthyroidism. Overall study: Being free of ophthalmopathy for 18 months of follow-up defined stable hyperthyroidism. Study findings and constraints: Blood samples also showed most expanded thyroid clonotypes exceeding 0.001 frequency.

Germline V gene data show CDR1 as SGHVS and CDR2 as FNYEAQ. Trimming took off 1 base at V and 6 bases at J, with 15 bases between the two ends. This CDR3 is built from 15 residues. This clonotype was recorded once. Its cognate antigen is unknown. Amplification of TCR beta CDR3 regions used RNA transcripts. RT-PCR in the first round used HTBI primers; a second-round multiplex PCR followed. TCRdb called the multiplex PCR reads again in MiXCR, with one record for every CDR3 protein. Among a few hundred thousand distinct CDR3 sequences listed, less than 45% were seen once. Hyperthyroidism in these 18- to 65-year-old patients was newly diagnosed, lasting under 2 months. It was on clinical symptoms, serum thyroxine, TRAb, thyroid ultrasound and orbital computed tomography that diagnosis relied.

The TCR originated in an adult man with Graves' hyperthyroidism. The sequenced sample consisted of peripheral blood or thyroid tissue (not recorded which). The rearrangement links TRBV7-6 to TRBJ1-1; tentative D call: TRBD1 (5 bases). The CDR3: CASSLENAQDAEAFF. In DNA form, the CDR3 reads TGTGCCAGCAGCTTAGAAAACGCACAGGACGCTGAAGCTTTCTTT.